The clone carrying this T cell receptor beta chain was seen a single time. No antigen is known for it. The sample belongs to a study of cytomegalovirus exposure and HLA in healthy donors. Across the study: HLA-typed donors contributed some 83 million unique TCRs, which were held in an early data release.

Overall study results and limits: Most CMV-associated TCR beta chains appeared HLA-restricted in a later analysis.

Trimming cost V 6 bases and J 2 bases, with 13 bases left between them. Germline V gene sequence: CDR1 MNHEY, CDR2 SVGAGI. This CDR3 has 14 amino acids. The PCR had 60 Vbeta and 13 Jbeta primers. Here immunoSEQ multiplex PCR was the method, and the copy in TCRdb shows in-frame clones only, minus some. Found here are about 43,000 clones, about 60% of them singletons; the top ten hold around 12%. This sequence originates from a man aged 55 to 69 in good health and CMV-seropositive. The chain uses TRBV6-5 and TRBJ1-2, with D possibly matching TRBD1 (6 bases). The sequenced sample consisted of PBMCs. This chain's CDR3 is CASRRTVRNYGYTF. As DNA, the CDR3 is TGTGCCAGCAGAAGGACAGTTCGGAACTATGGCTACACCTTC.